The TCR beta chain described here comes from a study of sequential checkpoint blockade in melanoma. About the study: TCRbeta immunosequencing was performed on DNA from 91 pretreatment melanoma tumor samples. Twenty-two patients had tumor biopsies before treatment and at week 13. Study-level points and caveats: Patients with week-13 increases in T-cell fraction and clonality benefited about 30 times more often. PD-L1 staining and CD8+ counts, not mutational load, tracked tumor T-cell clonality.

Trimming cost V 3 bases and J 1 base, with 12 bases left between them. The germline V gene encodes CDR1 LNHDA and CDR2 SQIVND (reference sequence). The CDR3 is 15 residues long. The treatment: randomized to nivolumab then ipilimumab (arm A) or the reverse (arm B). Some clones are missing from TCRdb's copy, which holds only in-frame ones; the method was immunoSEQ multiplex PCR. The sample has about 5,000 clones, 23% seen once. As for this clone: Its matching antigen is unknown.

The input for sequencing was tumor tissue (inferred from file names), taken from a patient given nivolumab and ipilimumab in sequence. The sequence was obtained from a human donor with melanoma. The J gene is TRBJ2-5, the V gene TRBV19; no clear D gene. CDR3 sequence: CASSISRLGQETQYF. In DNA, the CDR3 is TGTGCCAGTAGTATTTCCCGGCTAGGCCAAGAGACCCAGTACTTC.